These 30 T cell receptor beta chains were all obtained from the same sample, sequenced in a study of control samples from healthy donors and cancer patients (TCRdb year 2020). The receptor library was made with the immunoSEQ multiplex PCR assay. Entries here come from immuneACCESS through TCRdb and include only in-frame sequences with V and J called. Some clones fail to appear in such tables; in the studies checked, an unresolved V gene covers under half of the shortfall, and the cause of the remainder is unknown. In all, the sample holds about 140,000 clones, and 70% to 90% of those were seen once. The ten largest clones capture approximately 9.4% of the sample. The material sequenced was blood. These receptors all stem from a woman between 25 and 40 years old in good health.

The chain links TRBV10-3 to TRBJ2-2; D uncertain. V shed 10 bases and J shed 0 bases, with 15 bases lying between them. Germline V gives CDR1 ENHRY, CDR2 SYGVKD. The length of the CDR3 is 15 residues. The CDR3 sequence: CATGSRATNTGELFF. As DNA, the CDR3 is TGTGCCACCGGGTCTCGGGCGACGAACACCGGGGAGCTGTTTTTT.

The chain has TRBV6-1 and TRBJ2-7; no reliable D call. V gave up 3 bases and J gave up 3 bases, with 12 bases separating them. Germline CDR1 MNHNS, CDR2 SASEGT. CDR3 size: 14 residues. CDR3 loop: CASSDPQNHYEQYF. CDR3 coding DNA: TGTGCCAGCAGTGATCCCCAGAACCACTACGAGCAGTACTTC.

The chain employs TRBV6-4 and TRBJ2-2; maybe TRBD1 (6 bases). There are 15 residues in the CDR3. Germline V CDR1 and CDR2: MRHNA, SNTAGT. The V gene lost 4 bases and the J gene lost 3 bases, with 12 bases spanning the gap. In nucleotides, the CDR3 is TGTGCCAGCAGTGCGGAGACAGGAGACACCGGGGAGCTGTTTTTT. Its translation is CASSAETGDTGELFF.

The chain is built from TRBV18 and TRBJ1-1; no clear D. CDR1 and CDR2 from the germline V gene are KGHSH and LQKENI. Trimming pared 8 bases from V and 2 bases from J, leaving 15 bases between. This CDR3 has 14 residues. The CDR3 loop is CASGVSLVNTEAFF. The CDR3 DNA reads TGTGCCAGCGGGGTCAGTCTAGTCAACACTGAAGCTTTCTTT.

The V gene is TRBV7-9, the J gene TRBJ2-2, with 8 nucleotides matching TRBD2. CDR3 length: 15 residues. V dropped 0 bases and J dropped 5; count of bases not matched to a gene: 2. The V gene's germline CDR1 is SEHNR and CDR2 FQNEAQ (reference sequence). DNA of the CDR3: TGTGCCAGCAGCTTAGCTACGGGAGGGACCGGGGAGCTGTTTTTT. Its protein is CASSLATGGTGELFF.

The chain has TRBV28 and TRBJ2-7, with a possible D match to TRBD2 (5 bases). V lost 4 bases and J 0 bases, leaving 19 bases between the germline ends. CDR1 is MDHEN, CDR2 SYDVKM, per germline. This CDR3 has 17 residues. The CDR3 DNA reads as TGTGCCAGCAGTTCCGTTGGGGTTTCGGGGAGCTCCTACGAGCAGTACTTC. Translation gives CASSSVGVSGSSYEQYF.

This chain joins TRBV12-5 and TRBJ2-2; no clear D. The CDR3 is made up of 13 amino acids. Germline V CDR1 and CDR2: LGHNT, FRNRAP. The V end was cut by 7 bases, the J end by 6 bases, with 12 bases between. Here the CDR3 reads CASAPPSSGELFF. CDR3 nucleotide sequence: TGTGCTAGTGCCCCCCCTAGTTCCGGGGAGCTGTTTTTT.

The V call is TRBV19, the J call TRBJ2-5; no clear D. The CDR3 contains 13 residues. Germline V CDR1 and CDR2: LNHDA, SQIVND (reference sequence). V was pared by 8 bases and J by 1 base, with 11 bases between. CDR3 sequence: CASGYGSQETQYF. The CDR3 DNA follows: TGTGCCAGTGGGTATGGTAGCCAAGAGACCCAGTACTTC.

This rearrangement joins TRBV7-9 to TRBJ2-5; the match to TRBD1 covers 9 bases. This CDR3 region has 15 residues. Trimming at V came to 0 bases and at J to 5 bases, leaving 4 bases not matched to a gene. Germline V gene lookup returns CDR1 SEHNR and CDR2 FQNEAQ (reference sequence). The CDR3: CASSLAKGTGETQYF. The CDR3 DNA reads TGTGCCAGCAGCTTAGCGAAGGGGACAGGGGAGACCCAGTACTTC.

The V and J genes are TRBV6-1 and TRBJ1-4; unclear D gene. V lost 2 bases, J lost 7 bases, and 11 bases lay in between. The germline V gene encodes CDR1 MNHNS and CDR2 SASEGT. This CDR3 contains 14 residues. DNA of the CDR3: TGTGCCAGCAGTGAAACCGGGGAAGTTGAAAAACTGTTTTTT. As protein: CASSETGEVEKLFF.

The CDR3 protein is CASSYPTGTYEQYF. The CDR3 DNA reads as TGTGCCAGCAGTTACCCCACAGGAACCTACGAGCAGTACTTC. The V call is TRBV6-2 or TRBV6-3, the J call TRBJ2-7, with D tentatively TRBD1 (5 bases). With 2 bases removed from V and 2 bases from J, the gap between germline ends came to 10 bases. The germline CDR1 and CDR2 sequences are MNHEY and SVGEGT. The CDR3 has 14 residues.

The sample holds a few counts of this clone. The CDR3 region has the DNA TGTGCCAGCAGCTCAGGACTAGCGGGAGATCAGTACTTC. Amino acids: CASSSGLAGDQYF. This rearrangement joins TRBV11-2 to TRBJ2-7, with 13 nucleotides matching TRBD2. Losses at the gene ends were 4 bases for V and 10 bases for J; bases not matched to a gene: 4. Germline V CDR1 and CDR2: SGHAT, FQNNGV. This CDR3 contains 13 residues.

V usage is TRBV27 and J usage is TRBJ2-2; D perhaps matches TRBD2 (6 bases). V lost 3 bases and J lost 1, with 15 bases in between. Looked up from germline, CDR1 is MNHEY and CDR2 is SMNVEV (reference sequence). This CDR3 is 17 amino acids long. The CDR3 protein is CASSFGVGLLNTGELFF. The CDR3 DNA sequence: TGTGCCAGCAGTTTCGGGGTGGGACTCCTGAACACCGGGGAGCTGTTTTTT.

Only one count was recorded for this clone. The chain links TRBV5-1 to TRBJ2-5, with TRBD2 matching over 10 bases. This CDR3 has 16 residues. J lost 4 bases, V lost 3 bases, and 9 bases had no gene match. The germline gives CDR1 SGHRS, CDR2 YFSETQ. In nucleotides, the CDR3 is TGCGCCAGCAGCTGGAGGGCTAGCGGGAGAGTAGAGACCCAGTACTTC. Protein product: CASSWRASGRVETQYF. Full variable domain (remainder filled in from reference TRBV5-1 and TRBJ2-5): KAGVTQTPRYLIKTRGQQVTLSCSPISGHRSVSWYQQTPGQGLQFLFEYFSETQRNKGNFPGRFSGRQFSNSRSEMNVSTLELGDSALYLCASSWRASGRVETQYFGPGTRLLVL.

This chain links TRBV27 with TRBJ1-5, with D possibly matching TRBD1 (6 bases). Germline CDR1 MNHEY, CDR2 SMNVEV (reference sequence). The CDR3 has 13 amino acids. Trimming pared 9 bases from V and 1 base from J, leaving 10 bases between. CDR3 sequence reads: CASWRGSNQPQHF. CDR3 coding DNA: TGTGCCAGTTGGAGGGGGAGCAATCAGCCCCAGCATTTT.

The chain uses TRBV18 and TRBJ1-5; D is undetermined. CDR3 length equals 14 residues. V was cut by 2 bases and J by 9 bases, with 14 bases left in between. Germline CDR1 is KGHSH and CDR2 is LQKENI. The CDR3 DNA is TGTGCCAGCTCACCATGGCGGGGTAATGGGCCCCAGCATTTT. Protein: CASSPWRGNGPQHF.

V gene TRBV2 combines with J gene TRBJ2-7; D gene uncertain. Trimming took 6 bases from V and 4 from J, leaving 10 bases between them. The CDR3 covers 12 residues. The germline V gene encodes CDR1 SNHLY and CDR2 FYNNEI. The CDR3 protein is CASSPLVYEQYF. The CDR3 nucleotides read TGTGCCAGCAGCCCCTTGGTATACGAGCAGTACTTC.

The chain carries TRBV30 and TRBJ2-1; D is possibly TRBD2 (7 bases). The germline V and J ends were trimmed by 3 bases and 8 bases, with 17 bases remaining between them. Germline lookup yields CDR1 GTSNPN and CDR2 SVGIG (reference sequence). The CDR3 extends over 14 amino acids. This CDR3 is CAWREGEAGDEQFF. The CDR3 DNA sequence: TGTGCCTGGAGAGAGGGGGAGGCGGGGGATGAGCAGTTCTTC.

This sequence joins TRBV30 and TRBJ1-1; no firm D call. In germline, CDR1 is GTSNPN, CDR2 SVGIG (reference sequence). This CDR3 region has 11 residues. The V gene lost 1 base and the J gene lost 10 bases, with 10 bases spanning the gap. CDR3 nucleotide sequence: TGTGCCTGGAGTGCGCCCGGAGGAGCTTTCTTT. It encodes CAWSAPGGAFF.

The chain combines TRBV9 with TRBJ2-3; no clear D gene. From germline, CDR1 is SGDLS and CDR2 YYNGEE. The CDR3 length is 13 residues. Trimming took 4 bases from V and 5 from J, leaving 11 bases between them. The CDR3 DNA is TGTGCCAGCAGCCTTGAGATAGAAGATACGCAGTATTTT. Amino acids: CASSLEIEDTQYF.

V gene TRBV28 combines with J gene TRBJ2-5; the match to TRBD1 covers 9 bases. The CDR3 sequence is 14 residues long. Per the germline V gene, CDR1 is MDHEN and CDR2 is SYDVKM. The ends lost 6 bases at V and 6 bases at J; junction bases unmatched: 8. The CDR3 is CASSTQGAGKTQYF. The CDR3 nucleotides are TGTGCCAGCAGCACACAGGGGGCGGGAAAGACCCAGTACTTC. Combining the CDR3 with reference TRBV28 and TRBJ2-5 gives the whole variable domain DVKVTQSSRYLVKRTGEKVFLECVQDMDHENMFWYRQDPGLGLRLIYFSYDVKMKEKGDIPEGYSVSREKKERFSLILESASTNQTSMYLCASSTQGAGKTQYFGPGTRLLVL.

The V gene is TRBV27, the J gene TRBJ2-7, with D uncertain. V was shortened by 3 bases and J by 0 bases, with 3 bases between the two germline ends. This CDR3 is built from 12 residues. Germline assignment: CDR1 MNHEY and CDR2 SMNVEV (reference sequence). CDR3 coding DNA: TGTGCCAGCAGTTTGCCCTCCTACGAGCAGTACTTC. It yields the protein CASSLPSYEQYF.

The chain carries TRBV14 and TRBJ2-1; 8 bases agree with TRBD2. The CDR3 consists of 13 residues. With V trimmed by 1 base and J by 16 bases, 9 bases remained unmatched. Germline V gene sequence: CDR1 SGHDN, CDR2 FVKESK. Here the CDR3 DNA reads TGTGCCAGCAGCCAAGTAGCGAGCGGGAGAAGTTTCTTC. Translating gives CASSQVASGRSFF.

The CDR3 reads CASMGRGLAGESYNEQFF. In DNA, the CDR3 is TGCGCCAGCATGGGAAGGGGGCTAGCGGGAGAGTCCTACAATGAGCAGTTCTTC. V usage is TRBV5-1 and J usage is TRBJ2-1, with 10 bases aligning to TRBD2. The germline V gene has CDR1 SGHRS and CDR2 YFSETQ. This CDR3 contains 18 residues. V dropped 6 bases and J dropped 1; count of bases not matched to a gene: 13.

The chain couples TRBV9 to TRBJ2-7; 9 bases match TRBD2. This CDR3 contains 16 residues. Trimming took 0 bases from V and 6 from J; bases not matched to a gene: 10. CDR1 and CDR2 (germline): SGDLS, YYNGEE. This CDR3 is CASSVAPGLANGEQYF. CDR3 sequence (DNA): TGTGCCAGCAGCGTAGCCCCGGGACTAGCCAATGGCGAGCAGTACTTC.

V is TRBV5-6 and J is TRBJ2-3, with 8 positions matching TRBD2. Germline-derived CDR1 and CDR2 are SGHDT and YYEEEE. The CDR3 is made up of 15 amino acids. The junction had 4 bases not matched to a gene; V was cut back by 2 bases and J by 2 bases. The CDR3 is CASSLLAEYTDTQYF. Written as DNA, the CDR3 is TGTGCCAGCAGCTTACTAGCGGAGTACACAGATACGCAGTATTTT. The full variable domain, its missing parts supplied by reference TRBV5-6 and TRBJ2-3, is DAGVTQSPTHLIKTRGQQVTLRCSPKSGHDTVSWYQQALGQGPQFIFQYYEEEERQRGNFPDRFSGHQFPNYSSELNVNALLLGDSALYLCASSLLAEYTDTQYFGPGTRLTVL.

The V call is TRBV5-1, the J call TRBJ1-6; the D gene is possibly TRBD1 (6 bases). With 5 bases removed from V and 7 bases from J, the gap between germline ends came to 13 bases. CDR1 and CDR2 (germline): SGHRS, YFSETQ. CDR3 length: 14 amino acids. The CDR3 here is CASSTGTQNSPLHF. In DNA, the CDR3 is TGCGCCAGCAGTACCGGGACACAGAATTCACCCCTCCACTTT.

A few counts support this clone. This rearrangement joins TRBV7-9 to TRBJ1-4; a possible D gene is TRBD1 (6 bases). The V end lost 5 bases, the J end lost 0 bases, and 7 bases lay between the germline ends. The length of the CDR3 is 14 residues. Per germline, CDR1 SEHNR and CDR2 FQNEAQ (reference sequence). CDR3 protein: CASSRQATNEKLFF. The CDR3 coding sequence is TGTGCCAGCAGCCGACAGGCAACTAATGAAAAACTGTTTTTT.

The CDR3 DNA is TGTGCCAGCCTCCCGGGACACGCTAATGAAAAACTGTTTTTT. Protein sequence: CASLPGHANEKLFF. The chain carries TRBV6-5 and TRBJ1-4; maybe TRBD1 (6 bases). The CDR3 runs 14 residues. V was cut by 8 bases and J by 3 bases, with 13 bases left in between. Looked up from germline, CDR1 is MNHEY and CDR2 is SVGAGI.

This chain's CDR3 is CATRTAQRNNSPLHF. CDR3 sequence (DNA): TGTGCCACCAGGACCGCACAGCGCAATAATTCACCCCTCCACTTT. This rearrangement joins TRBV15 to TRBJ1-6; D not resolved. The germline V and J ends were trimmed by 6 bases and 5 bases, with 14 bases remaining between them. Germline-derived CDR1 and CDR2 are LNHNV and YYDKDF (reference sequence). The CDR3 is 15 amino acids.